The 32 T cell receptor beta chains below all came from one sample that was sequenced in a study of blood T cell repertoires in COVID-19. Method: immunoSEQ multiplex PCR; TCRdb's copy keeps in-frame clones and lacks some. The sample includes roughly 180,000 clones, around 80% of them seen just once. Material: PBMCs or T cells enriched from blood (not recorded which). Every receptor here comes from a woman aged 55-75 years who had recovered from COVID-19.

The chain combines TRBV9 with TRBJ2-1; possibly TRBD2 for D (6 bases). V shed 3 bases and J shed 3 bases, with 16 bases lying between them. Germline V gene sequence: CDR1 SGDLS, CDR2 YYNGEE. This CDR3 has 16 amino acids. The CDR3 protein is CASSAVGGLYYNEQFF. CDR3 nucleotide sequence: TGTGCCAGCAGCGCTGTGGGGGGACTCTACTACAATGAGCAGTTCTTC.

The genes are TRBV7-9 and TRBJ1-2; D ambiguous. Trimming cost V 3 bases and J 4 bases, with 9 bases left between them. Germline CDR1 is SEHNR and CDR2 is FQNEAQ (reference sequence). The CDR3 spans 13 residues. The CDR3 DNA reads TGTGCCAGCAGCTTTGCCAGGCTCTATGGCTACACCTTC. Translating gives CASSFARLYGYTF.

This clone was seen a handful of times. The chain employs TRBV6-5 and TRBJ1-1, with TRBD1 identical over 8 bases. With V trimmed by 5 bases and J by 1 base, 3 bases remained unmatched. Germline V gene data show CDR1 as MNHEY and CDR2 as SVGAGI. This CDR3 spans 14 amino acids. This chain's CDR3 is CASSPGQANTEAFF. The CDR3 region has the DNA TGTGCCAGCAGTCCGGGACAGGCGAACACTGAAGCTTTCTTT.

This clone was seen a few times. The gene calls are TRBV28 and TRBJ1-5, with TRBD1 matching 11 bases. The CDR3 covers 14 residues. Germline V lookup: CDR1 MDHEN, CDR2 SYDVKM. V was clipped by 6 bases and J by 6 bases; unmatched bases: 4. The CDR3 DNA follows: TGTGCCAGCAGCGGACAGGGGGCGGTTCAGCCCCAGCATTTT. This gives the protein CASSGQGAVQPQHF.

The CDR3 loop reads CASSPETGANYGYTF. DNA for the CDR3: TGTGCCAGCAGCCCCGAGACAGGGGCTAACTATGGCTACACCTTC. V is TRBV9 and J is TRBJ1-2; 8 nucleotides agree with TRBD1. V gave up 4 bases and J gave up 0 bases; unmatched junction bases: 5. The CDR3 loop spans 15 amino acids. Per the germline V gene, CDR1 is SGDLS and CDR2 is YYNGEE.

The chain uses TRBV28 and TRBJ1-6, with D unresolved. The CDR3 is 13 amino acids. With 8 bases removed from V and 6 bases from J, the gap between germline ends came to 11 bases. The germline CDR1 and CDR2 sequences are MDHEN and SYDVKM. CDR3 protein: CASYRRVNSPLHF. CDR3 bases: TGTGCCAGCTATAGGAGGGTTAATTCACCCCTCCACTTT.

This clone was observed once. Written as DNA, the CDR3 is TGTGCCAGCAGCTTTCTCGGTTTAACCGACACTGAAGCTTTCTTT. Protein product: CASSFLGLTDTEAFF. The chain uses TRBV7-8 and TRBJ1-1; D unclear. There are 15 residues in the CDR3. In germline, CDR1 is SGHVS, CDR2 FQNEAQ. The V and J ends lost 3 bases and 3 bases respectively, with 14 bases between them. The complete variable domain, with remaining parts taken from reference TRBV7-8 and TRBJ1-1, reads GAGVSQSPRYKVAKRGQDVALRCDPISGHVSLFWYQQALGQGPEFLTYFQNEAQLDKSGLPSDRFFAERPEGSVSTLKIQRTQQEDSAVYLCASSFLGLTDTEAFFGQGTRLTVV.

J is TRBJ1-2 and V is TRBV12-2; TRBD1 is the table's D call, not checked against the DNA. TRBV12-2 is noted as a pseudogene. The CDR3 spans 16 residues. CDR3 nucleotides: TGTGCAAGTCGCTTAGCAGGACAGGGGGCGGACTATGGCTACACCTTC. Its protein is CASRLAGQGADYGYTF.

The chain joins TRBV7-9 to TRBJ1-1; TRBD1 matches 10 bases. Germline V gene lookup returns CDR1 SEHNR and CDR2 FQNEAQ (reference sequence). The CDR3 spans 14 residues. Trimming took 4 bases from V and 11 from J; bases not matched to a gene: 10. This CDR3 reads CASSSLRGTGAAFF. The CDR3 DNA sequence: TGTGCCAGCAGCTCACTAAGGGGGACAGGGGCGGCTTTCTTT.

The J gene is TRBJ2-7, the V gene TRBV28; no firm D call. The CDR3 runs 15 residues. The ends were cut back, 3 bases at V and 3 bases at J, with 15 bases in the middle. CDR1 is MDHEN and CDR2 is SYDVKM in the germline V gene. CDR3 nucleotide sequence: TGTGCCAGCAGTTTCCATAACCCAAGAGTCTACGAGCAGTACTTC. Translation gives CASSFHNPRVYEQYF.

J is TRBJ2-1 and V is TRBV5-1; D might be TRBD2 (5 bases). CDR1 SGHRS and CDR2 YFSETQ come from the germline V gene. The CDR3 has 17 residues. Trimming took 1 base from V and 2 from J, leaving 16 bases between them. The CDR3 bases are TGCGCCAGCAGCTTGAGTACTAGTCTGAACGCCTACAATGAGCAGTTCTTC. It specifies CASSLSTSLNAYNEQFF.

This clone has just one count. The chain recombines TRBV27 with TRBJ1-3; no reliable D call. The CDR3 covers 15 residues. Germline values: CDR1 MNHEY, CDR2 SMNVEV (reference sequence). V lost 7 bases and J 0 bases, leaving 13 bases between the germline ends. For the CDR3, the DNA is TGTGCCAGCAAATTTAGGAGGGACTCTGGAAACACCATATATTTT. The encoded protein is CASKFRRDSGNTIYF.

The V call is TRBV3-1 (or the pseudogene TRBV3-2), the J call TRBJ1-2; weak D call: TRBD1 (6 bases). Trimming pared 3 bases from V and 2 bases from J, leaving 19 bases between. CDR3 size: 17 residues. In germline, CDR1 is LGHDT, CDR2 YNNKEL (reference sequence). For the CDR3, the DNA is TGTGCCAGCAGCCACGTAGGGGGGAGGGTCGACAACTATGGCTACACCTTC. Translating it yields CASSHVGGRVDNYGYTF.

This clone is a singleton in its sample. V and J are TRBV5-4 and TRBJ1-2; no definite D call. The CDR3 totals 13 residues. The germline V gene encodes CDR1 SGHNT and CDR2 YYREEE (reference sequence). V dropped 4 bases and J dropped 9 bases, with 16 bases sitting between them. CDR3 in DNA: TGTGCCAGCAGCCCTTCGTTGTCTAAGCGCTACACCTTC. It is translated as CASSPSLSKRYTF.

J is TRBJ2-3 and V is TRBV7-9; 8 nucleotides line up with TRBD2. CDR1 and CDR2 (germline): SEHNR, FQNEAQ (reference sequence). The V segment lost 2 bases and the J segment 2 bases; nucleotides outside the gene matches: 3. This CDR3 comprises 15 residues. CDR3 coding DNA: TGTGCCAGCAGCTTAAGCGGGGGCTCCACAGATACGCAGTATTTT. Its translation: CASSLSGGSTDTQYF.

This rearrangement joins TRBV7-2 to TRBJ1-1; tentatively, D is TRBD1 (5 bases). CDR1 is SGHTA and CDR2 is FQGNSA in the germline V gene. V lost 2 bases, J lost 7 bases, and 14 bases lay in between. The CDR3 has 14 amino acids. This chain's CDR3 is CASSLMGPLGEAFF. The CDR3 DNA reads as TGTGCCAGCAGCTTAATGGGGCCTCTTGGTGAAGCTTTCTTT.

CDR3 residues: CASSFVGVTGGNTIYF. Here the CDR3 DNA reads TGTGCCAGCAGCTTCGTTGGGGTCACAGGTGGAAACACCATATATTTT. V and J are TRBV7-9 and TRBJ1-3; D is perhaps TRBD1 (5 bases). Germline V CDR1 and CDR2: SEHNR, FQNEAQ (reference sequence). V lost 3 bases and J 3 bases, leaving 15 bases between the germline ends. CDR3 length: 16 residues. The full variable domain, with the rest looked up from reference TRBV7-9 and TRBJ1-3, is DTGVSQNPRHKITKRGQNVTFRCDPISEHNRLYWYRQTLGQGPEFLTYFQNEAQLEKSRLLSDRFSAERPKGSFSTLEIQRTEQGDSAMYLCASSFVGVTGGNTIYFGEGSWLTVV.

V gene TRBV18 combines with J gene TRBJ2-2; D may be TRBD1 (6 bases). The germline CDR1 and CDR2 sequences are KGHSH and LQKENI. V was pared by 3 bases and J by 2 bases, with 19 bases between. The CDR3 has 18 residues. The CDR3 sequence: CASSPLQRTGSNTGELFF. For the CDR3, the DNA is TGTGCCAGCTCACCCCTTCAGCGAACAGGGTCAAACACCGGGGAGCTGTTTTTT.

This chain links TRBV5-4 with TRBJ2-3; tentatively, D is TRBD2 (6 bases). V lost 4 bases to trimming and J lost 1 base, with 19 bases between them. Looked up from germline, CDR1 is SGHNT and CDR2 is YYREEE (reference sequence). The CDR3 has 17 amino acids. CDR3 region: CASSSTWGGGGTDTQYF. CDR3 bases: TGTGCCAGCAGCAGTACCTGGGGAGGAGGCGGCACAGATACGCAGTATTTT.

The rearrangement links TRBV4-1 to TRBJ1-4; TRBD1 matches at 8 bases. J gave up 8 bases and V 5 bases, and 13 bases lay outside the gene matches. Per the germline V gene, CDR1 is MGHRA and CDR2 is YSYEKL. The CDR3 length is 16 residues. CDR3 residues: CASSSFQGAPGEKLFF. In DNA form, the CDR3 reads TGCGCCAGCAGCTCCTTTCAGGGGGCGCCTGGGGAAAAACTGTTTTTT.

The gene calls are TRBV5-1 and TRBJ2-1, with TRBD2 matching 12 bases. CDR3 size: 14 residues. V lost 5 bases and J lost 7; bases outside the gene matches: 4. The germline V gene encodes CDR1 SGHRS and CDR2 YFSETQ. The CDR3 DNA reads as TGCGCCAGCAGTCTAGCGGGGGGGATTAATGAGCAGTTCTTC. This gives the protein CASSLAGGINEQFF.

The V and J genes are TRBV28 and TRBJ2-7, with 8 positions matching TRBD1. The CDR3 loop spans 13 amino acids. The J segment lost 3 bases and the V segment lost 10 bases, leaving 8 bases of the junction unmatched. The germline V gene has CDR1 MDHEN and CDR2 SYDVKM. CDR3 nucleotide sequence: TGTGCCACCAAGGGGACAGGCCTCTACGAGCAGTACTTC. Translated: CATKGTGLYEQYF. The whole variable domain, filled in from reference TRBV28 and TRBJ2-7, reads DVKVTQSSRYLVKRTGEKVFLECVQDMDHENMFWYRQDPGLGLRLIYFSYDVKMKEKGDIPEGYSVSREKKERFSLILESASTNQTSMYLCATKGTGLYEQYFGPGTRLTVT.

V and J are TRBV13 and TRBJ1-3, with 9 bases that match TRBD1. The CDR3 covers 14 residues. Germline V gene sequence: CDR1 PRHDT, CDR2 FYEKMQ (reference sequence). The V and J ends lost 5 bases and 14 bases, in that order; junction bases with no gene match: 13. The CDR3 DNA reads TGTGCCAGCAGCCTCCGGGACAGGGAAGGTAACCTATATTTT. It codes for CASSLRDREGNLYF. Full variable domain (outside the CDR3, taken from reference TRBV13 and TRBJ1-3): AAGVIQSPRHLIKEKRETATLKCYPIPRHDTVYWYQQGPGQDPQFLISFYEKMQSDKGSIPDRFSAQQFSDYHSELNMSSLELGDSALYFCASSLRDREGNLYFGEGSWLTVV.

The V gene is TRBV5-1, the J gene TRBJ1-2; a possible D gene is TRBD1 (6 bases). Trimming removed 4 bases at V and 7 bases at J, with 14 bases between. The CDR3 runs 13 residues. The germline V gene has CDR1 SGHRS and CDR2 YFSETQ. The CDR3 DNA reads TGCGCCAGCAGCGTAGGACAGAGCGGTGGCTACACCTTC. It specifies CASSVGQSGGYTF.

J is TRBJ1-6 and V is TRBV7-8; possibly TRBD1 for D (5 bases). CDR3 length: 14 amino acids. In germline, CDR1 is SGHVS, CDR2 FQNEAQ. V was pared by 1 base and J by 14 bases, with 15 bases between. The CDR3 region is CASSLGRGGKTLHF. The DNA for the CDR3 is TGTGCCAGCAGCTTAGGTCGCGGGGGGAAGACCCTCCACTTT. Drawing the rest from reference TRBV7-8 and TRBJ1-6, the complete variable domain is GAGVSQSPRYKVAKRGQDVALRCDPISGHVSLFWYQQALGQGPEFLTYFQNEAQLDKSGLPSDRFFAERPEGSVSTLKIQRTQQEDSAVYLCASSLGRGGKTLHFGNGTRLTVT.

This clone came up once. The V gene is TRBV2, the J gene TRBJ2-3; no firm D call. CDR3 length equals 12 residues. The germline V gene encodes CDR1 SNHLY and CDR2 FYNNEI. Between the trimmed V and J ends, which lost 4 bases and 4 bases, there was a span of 6 bases. CDR3 in amino acids: CASSVLADTQYF. The CDR3 bases are TGTGCCAGCAGTGTCCTTGCAGATACGCAGTATTTT.

The chain recombines TRBV28 with TRBJ1-3, with unresolved D. Trimming removed 3 bases at V and 0 bases at J, with 9 bases between. Germline CDR1 and CDR2: MDHEN and SYDVKM. The CDR3 consists of 15 residues. The CDR3 loop reads CASSLGTFSGNTIYF. The CDR3 DNA is TGTGCCAGCAGTTTGGGCACTTTCTCTGGAAACACCATATATTTT.

The chain is built from TRBV11-3 and TRBJ2-1; maybe TRBD2 (6 bases). CDR1 is SGHNT and CDR2 is YENEEA in the germline V gene. This CDR3 spans 14 amino acids. V dropped 5 bases and J dropped 6 bases, with 14 bases sitting between them. In DNA form, the CDR3 reads TGTGCCAGCAGCGGACGGGACGGGGGCAATGAGCAGTTCTTC. It codes for CASSGRDGGNEQFF.

V usage is TRBV5-8 and J usage is TRBJ2-7; 9 bases match TRBD2. The CDR3 runs to 15 residues. Looked up from germline, CDR1 is SGHTS and CDR2 is YDEGEE. V was pared by 4 bases and J by 2 bases, with 7 bases of the junction left unmatched. The CDR3 reads CASSLGLARTYEQYF. CDR3 DNA: TGTGCCAGCAGCCTAGGACTAGCGAGAACCTACGAGCAGTACTTC.

V is TRBV12-5 and J is TRBJ2-7; 11 bases are shared with TRBD1. Germline assignment: CDR1 LGHNT and CDR2 FRNRAP. The CDR3 consists of 16 residues. Trimming at V came to 2 bases and at J to 4 bases, leaving 7 bases not matched to a gene. The CDR3 loop is CASGLIPGQGGYEQYF. CDR3 DNA sequence: TGTGCTAGTGGTTTGATTCCGGGACAGGGGGGTTACGAGCAGTACTTC.

In nucleotides, the CDR3 is TGTGCCAGCAGCCAAGATGTAAGGACAGAAAACACTGAAGCTTTCTTT. It translates to CASSQDVRTENTEAFF. V gene TRBV4-2 combines with J gene TRBJ1-1; tentatively, D is TRBD1 (6 bases). The germline gives CDR1 LGHNA, CDR2 YNFKEQ. V was clipped by 0 bases and J by 2 bases, with 13 bases between them. The CDR3 is made up of 16 amino acids.

This clone was seen only a few times. The DNA for the CDR3 is TGTGCCAGCTCGCCCGGGACAAACACCTACGAGCAGTACTTC. Translated: CASSPGTNTYEQYF. The chain recombines TRBV18 with TRBJ2-7, with a weak D call TRBD1 (6 bases). Trimming removed 6 bases at V and 2 bases at J, with 14 bases between. This CDR3 spans 14 amino acids. CDR1 is KGHSH and CDR2 is LQKENI in the germline V gene.